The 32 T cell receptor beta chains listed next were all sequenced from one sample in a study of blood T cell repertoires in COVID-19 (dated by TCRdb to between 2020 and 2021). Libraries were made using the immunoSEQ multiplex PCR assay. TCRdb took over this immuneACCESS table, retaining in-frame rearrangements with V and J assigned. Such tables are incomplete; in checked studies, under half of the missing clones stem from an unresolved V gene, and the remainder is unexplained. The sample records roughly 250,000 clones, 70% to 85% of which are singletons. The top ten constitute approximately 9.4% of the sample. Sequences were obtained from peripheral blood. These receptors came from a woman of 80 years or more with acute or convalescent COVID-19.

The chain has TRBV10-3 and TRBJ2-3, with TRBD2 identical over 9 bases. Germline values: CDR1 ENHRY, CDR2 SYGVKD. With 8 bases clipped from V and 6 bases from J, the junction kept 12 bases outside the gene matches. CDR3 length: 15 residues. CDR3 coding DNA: TGTGCCATCGGGGGGGCTAGCGGGGTACGGGATACGCAGTATTTT. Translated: CAIGGASGVRDTQYF.

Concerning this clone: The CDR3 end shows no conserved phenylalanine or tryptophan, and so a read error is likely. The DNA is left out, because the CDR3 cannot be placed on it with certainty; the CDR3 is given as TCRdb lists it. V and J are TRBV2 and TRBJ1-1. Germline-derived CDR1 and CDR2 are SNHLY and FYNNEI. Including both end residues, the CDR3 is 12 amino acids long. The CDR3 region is CASSESQRTPRM.

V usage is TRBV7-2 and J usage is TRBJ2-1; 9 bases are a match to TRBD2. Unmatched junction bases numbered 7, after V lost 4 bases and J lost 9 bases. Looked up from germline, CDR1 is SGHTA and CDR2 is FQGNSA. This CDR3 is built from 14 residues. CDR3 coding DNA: TGTGCCAGCAGCTCCTCTAGCGGGGTATTTGAGCAGTTCTTC. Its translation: CASSSSSGVFEQFF.

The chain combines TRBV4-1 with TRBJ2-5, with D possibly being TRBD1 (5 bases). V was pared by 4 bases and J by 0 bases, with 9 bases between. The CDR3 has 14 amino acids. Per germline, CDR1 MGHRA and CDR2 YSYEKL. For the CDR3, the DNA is TGCGCCAGCAGCCCCCGACAGTACCAAGAGACCCAGTACTTC. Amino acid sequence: CASSPRQYQETQYF.

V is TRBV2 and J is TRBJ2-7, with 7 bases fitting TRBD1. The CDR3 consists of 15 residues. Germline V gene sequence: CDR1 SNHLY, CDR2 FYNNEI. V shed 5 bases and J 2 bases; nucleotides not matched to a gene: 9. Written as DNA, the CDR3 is TGTGCCAGCAGTCGACAGGGAAAGGCCACCTACGAGCAGTACTTC. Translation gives CASSRQGKATYEQYF. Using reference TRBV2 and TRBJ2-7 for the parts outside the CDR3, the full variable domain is EPEVTQTPSHQVTQMGQEVILRCVPISNHLYFYWYRQILGQKVEFLVSFYNNEISEKSEIFDDQFSVERPDGSNFTLKIRSTKLEDSAMYFCASSRQGKATYEQYFGPGTRLTVT.

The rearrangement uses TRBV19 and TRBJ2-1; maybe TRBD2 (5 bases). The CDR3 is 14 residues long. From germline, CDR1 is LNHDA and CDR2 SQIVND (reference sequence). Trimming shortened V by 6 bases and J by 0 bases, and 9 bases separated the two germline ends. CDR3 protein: CASSDYSSYNEQFF. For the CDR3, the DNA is TGTGCCAGTAGCGACTACAGCTCCTACAATGAGCAGTTCTTC.

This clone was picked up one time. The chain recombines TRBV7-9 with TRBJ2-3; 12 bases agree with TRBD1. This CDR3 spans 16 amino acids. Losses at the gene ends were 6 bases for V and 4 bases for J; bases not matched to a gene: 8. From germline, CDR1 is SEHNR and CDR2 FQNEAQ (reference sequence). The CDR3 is CASRRTGTGGADTQYF. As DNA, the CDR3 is TGTGCCAGCAGACGTACCGGGACAGGGGGCGCAGATACGCAGTATTTT.

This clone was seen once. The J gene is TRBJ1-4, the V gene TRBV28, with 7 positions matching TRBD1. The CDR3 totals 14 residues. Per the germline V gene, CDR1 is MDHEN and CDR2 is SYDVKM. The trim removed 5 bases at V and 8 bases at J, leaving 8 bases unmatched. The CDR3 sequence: CASSPDRVVEKLFF. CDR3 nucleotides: TGTGCCAGCAGTCCTGACAGGGTGGTCGAAAAACTGTTTTTT.

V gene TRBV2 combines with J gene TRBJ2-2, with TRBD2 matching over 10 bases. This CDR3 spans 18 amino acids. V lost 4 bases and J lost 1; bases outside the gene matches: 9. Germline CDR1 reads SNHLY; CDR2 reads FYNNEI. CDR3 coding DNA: TGTGCCAGCAGTGGGAGGGCCTCTAGCGGGGGGAACACCGGGGAGCTGTTTTTT. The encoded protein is CASSGRASSGGNTGELFF.

Written as DNA, the CDR3 is TGCGCCAGCAGCCAAGAGGACAGGTACACCGGGGAGCTGTTTTTT. It is translated as CASSQEDRYTGELFF. This chain joins TRBV4-1 and TRBJ2-2; 7 bases fit TRBD1. Per germline, CDR1 MGHRA and CDR2 YSYEKL. This CDR3 comprises 15 residues. V shed 0 bases and J 3 bases; nucleotides not matched to a gene: 1.

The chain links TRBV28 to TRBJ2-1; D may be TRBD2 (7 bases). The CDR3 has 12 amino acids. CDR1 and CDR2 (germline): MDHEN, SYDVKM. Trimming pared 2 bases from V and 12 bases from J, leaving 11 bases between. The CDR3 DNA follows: TGTGCCAGCAGTTTAGGCGGGGGCTTGCAGTTCTTC. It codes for CASSLGGGLQFF.

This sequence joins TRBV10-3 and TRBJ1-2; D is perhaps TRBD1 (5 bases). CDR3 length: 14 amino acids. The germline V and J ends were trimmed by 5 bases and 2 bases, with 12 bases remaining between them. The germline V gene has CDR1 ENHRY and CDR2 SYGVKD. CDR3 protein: CAISMTEGNYGYTF. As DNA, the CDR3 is TGTGCCATCAGTATGACAGAAGGGAACTATGGCTACACCTTC.

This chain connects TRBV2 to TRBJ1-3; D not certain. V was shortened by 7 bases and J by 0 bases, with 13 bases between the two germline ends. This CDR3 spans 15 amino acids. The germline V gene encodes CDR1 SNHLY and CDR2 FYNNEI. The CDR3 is CASKVEGNSGNTIYF. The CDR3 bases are TGTGCCAGCAAGGTCGAGGGAAACTCTGGAAACACCATATATTTT. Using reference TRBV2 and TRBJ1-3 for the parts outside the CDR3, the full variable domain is EPEVTQTPSHQVTQMGQEVILRCVPISNHLYFYWYRQILGQKVEFLVSFYNNEISEKSEIFDDQFSVERPDGSNFTLKIRSTKLEDSAMYFCASKVEGNSGNTIYFGEGSWLTVV.

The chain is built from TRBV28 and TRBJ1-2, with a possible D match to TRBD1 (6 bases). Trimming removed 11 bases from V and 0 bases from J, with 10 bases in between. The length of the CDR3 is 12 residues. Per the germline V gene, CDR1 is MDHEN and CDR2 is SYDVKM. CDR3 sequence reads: CAGQGTNYGYTF. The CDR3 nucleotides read TGTGCCGGCCAGGGGACTAACTATGGCTACACCTTC.

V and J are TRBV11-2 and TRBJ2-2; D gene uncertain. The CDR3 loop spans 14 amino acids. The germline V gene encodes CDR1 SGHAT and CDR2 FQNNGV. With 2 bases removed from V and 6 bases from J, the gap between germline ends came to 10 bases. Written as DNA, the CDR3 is TGTGCCAGCAGCTTAAACTTAGTGGCCGGGGAGCTGTTTTTT. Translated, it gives CASSLNLVAGELFF.

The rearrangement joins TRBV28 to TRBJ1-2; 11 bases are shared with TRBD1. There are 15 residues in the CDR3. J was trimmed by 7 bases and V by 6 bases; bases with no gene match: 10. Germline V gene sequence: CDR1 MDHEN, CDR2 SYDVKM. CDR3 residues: CASRPGGQGVRGYTF. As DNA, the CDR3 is TGTGCCAGCAGACCTGGGGGACAGGGGGTACGTGGCTACACCTTC.

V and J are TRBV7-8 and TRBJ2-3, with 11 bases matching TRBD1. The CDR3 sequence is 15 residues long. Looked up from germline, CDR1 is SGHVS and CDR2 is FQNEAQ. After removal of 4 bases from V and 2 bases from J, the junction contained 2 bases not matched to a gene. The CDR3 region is CASSSGQGATDTQYF. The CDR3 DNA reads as TGTGCCAGCAGCTCCGGACAGGGGGCCACAGATACGCAGTATTTT.

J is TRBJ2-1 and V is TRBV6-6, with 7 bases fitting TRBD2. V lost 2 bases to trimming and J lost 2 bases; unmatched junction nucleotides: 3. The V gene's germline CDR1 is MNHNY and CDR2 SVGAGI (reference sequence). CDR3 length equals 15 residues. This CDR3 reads CASSYGGVTYNEQFF. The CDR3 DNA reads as TGTGCCAGCAGTTACGGGGGGGTAACCTACAATGAGCAGTTCTTC.

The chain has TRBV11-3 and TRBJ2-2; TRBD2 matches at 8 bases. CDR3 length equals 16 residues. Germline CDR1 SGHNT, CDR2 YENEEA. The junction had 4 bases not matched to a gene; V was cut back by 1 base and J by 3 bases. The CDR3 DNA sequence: TGTGCCAGCAGCTTAGTATACGGGGGGGACACCGGGGAGCTGTTTTTT. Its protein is CASSLVYGGDTGELFF.

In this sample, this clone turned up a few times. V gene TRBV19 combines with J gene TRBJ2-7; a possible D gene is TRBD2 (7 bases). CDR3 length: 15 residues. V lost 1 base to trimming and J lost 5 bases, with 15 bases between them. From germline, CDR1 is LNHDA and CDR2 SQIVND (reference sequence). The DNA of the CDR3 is TGTGCCAGTAGTATAGGAGGGGGGGTGCTCCACGAGCAGTACTTC. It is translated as CASSIGGGVLHEQYF.

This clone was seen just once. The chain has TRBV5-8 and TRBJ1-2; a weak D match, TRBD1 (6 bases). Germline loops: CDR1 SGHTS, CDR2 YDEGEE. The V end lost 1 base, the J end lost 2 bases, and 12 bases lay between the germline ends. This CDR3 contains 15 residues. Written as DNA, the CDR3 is TGTGCCAGCAGCTTGACAGGGCGAACCAACTATGGCTACACCTTC. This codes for CASSLTGRTNYGYTF. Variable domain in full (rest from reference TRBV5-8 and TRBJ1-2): EAGVTQSPTHLIKTRGQQATLRCSPISGHTSVYWYQQALGLGLQFLLWYDEGEERNRGNFPPRFSGRQFPNYSSELNVNALELEDSALYLCASSLTGRTNYGYTFGSGTRLTVV.

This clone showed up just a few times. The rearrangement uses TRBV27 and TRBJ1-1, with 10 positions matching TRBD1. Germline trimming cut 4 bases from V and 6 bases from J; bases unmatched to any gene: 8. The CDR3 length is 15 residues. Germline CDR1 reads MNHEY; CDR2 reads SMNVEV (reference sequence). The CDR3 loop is CASSSPGQGYPEAFF. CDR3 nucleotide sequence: TGTGCCAGCAGTTCCCCGGGACAGGGGTACCCTGAAGCTTTCTTT.

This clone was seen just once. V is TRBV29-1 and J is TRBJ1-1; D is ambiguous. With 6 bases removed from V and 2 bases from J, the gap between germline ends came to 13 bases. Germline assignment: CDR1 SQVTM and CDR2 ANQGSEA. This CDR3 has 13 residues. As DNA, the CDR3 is TGCAGCGTGGAGAGGGTCCCTAACACTGAAGCTTTCTTT. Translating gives CSVERVPNTEAFF.

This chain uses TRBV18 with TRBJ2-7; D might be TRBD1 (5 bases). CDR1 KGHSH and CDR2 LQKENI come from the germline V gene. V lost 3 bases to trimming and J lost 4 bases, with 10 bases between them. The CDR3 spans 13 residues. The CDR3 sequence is CASSPIGAYEQYF. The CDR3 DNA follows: TGTGCCAGCTCACCGATAGGGGCTTACGAGCAGTACTTC.

CDR3 bases: TGTGCCAGCAGTTTAACCAGGGATTCTCAGCCCCAGCATTTT. Encoded protein: CASSLTRDSQPQHF. V is TRBV28 and J is TRBJ1-5, with D possibly being TRBD1 (5 bases). The CDR3 runs 14 residues. Trimming left V 2 bases short and J 6 bases short, with 11 bases between. Germline CDR1 reads MDHEN; CDR2 reads SYDVKM. Variable domain in full (rest from reference TRBV28 and TRBJ1-5): DVKVTQSSRYLVKRTGEKVFLECVQDMDHENMFWYRQDPGLGLRLIYFSYDVKMKEKGDIPEGYSVSREKKERFSLILESASTNQTSMYLCASSLTRDSQPQHFGDGTRLSIL.

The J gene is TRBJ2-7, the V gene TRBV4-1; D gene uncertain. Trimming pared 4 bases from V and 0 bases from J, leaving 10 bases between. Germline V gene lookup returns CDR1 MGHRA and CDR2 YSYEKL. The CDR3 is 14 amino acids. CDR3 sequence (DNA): TGCGCCAGCAGCCTGCAGGCGTTCTCCTACGAGCAGTACTTC. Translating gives CASSLQAFSYEQYF.

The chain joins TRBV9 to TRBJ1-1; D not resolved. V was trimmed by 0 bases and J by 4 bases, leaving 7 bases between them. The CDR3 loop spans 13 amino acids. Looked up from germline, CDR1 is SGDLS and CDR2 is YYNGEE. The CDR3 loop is CASSVDRGTEAFF. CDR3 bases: TGTGCCAGCAGCGTAGATCGGGGCACTGAAGCTTTCTTT.

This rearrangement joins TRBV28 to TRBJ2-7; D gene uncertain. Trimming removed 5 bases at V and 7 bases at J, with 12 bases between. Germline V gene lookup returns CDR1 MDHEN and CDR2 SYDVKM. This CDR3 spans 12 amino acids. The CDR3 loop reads CASSDELGEQYF. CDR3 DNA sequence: TGTGCCAGCAGTGATGAGCTCGGGGAGCAGTACTTC.

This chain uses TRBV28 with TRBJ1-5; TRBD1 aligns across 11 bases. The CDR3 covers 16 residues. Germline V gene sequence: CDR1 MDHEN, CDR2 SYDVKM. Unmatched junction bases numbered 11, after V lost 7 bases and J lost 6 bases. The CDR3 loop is CASTTRGQGGGQPQHF. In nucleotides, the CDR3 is TGTGCCAGCACCACCCGGGGACAGGGGGGCGGTCAGCCCCAGCATTTT.

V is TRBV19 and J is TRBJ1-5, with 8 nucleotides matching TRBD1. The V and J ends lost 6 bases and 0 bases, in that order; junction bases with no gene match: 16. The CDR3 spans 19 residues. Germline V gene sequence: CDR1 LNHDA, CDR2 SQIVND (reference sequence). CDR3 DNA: TGTGCCAGTAGCTCCTTAGCCGGGACAGGAGCTTATAGCAATCAGCCCCAGCATTTT. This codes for CASSSLAGTGAYSNQPQHF.

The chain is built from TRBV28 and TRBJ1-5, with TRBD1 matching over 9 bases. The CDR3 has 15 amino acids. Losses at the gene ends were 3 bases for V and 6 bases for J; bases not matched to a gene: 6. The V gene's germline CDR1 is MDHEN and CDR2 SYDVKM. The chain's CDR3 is CASSFTGGLRQPQHF. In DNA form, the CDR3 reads TGTGCCAGCAGTTTCACAGGGGGCCTCCGTCAGCCCCAGCATTTT.

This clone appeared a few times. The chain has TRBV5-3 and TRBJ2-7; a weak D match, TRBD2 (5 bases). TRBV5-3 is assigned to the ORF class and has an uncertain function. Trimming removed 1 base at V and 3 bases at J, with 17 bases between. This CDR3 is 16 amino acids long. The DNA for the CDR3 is TGTGCCAGAAGCTTGCCCCGTGGGGAGTCATACTACGAGCAGTACTTC. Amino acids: CARSLPRGESYYEQYF.